These 5 T cell receptor beta chains were sequenced from one sample in a study of blood T cells in healthy people across ages. Alongside a J-beta primer mix, a sample-barcoded 5' primer served in a second PCR lasting about 7 to 11 cycles. TCRdb fed the 5' RACE reads into MiXCR, producing one record per CDR3 protein. The data show roughly 1.7 million distinct CDR3 sequences, around 36% seen once. The source material was blood. The receptor set was obtained from a young woman in good health.

The chain carries TRBV2 and TRBJ1-2; D is uncertain. Trimming left V 2 bases short and J 4 bases short, with 11 bases between. CDR1 and CDR2 (germline): SNHLY, FYNNEI. This CDR3 has 14 amino acids. CDR3 DNA sequence: TGTGCCAGCAGTGAAACGCGGGATGGCTATGGCTACACCTTC. Translating gives CASSETRDGYGYTF.

This clonotype has ten or more counts. The rearrangement joins TRBV3-1 to TRBJ2-5, with 8 bases lining up with TRBD2. CDR3 size: 15 residues. The V segment lost 2 bases and the J segment 5 bases; nucleotides outside the gene matches: 7. Germline CDR1 and CDR2: LGHDT and YNNKEL (reference sequence). Written as DNA, the CDR3 is TGTGCCAGCAGCCAATCGGTAGCGGGAAGGGAGACCCAGTACTTC. Protein product: CASSQSVAGRETQYF.

The rearrangement links TRBV2 to TRBJ2-7, with D possibly being TRBD2 (5 bases). V lost 2 bases to trimming and J lost 3 bases, with 8 bases between them. Germline V gene data show CDR1 as SNHLY and CDR2 as FYNNEI. The CDR3 loop spans 13 amino acids. In nucleotides, the CDR3 is TGTGCCAGCAGTGAACTAGCTCGCTACGAGCAGTACTTC. Translation gives CASSELARYEQYF.

The V call is TRBV5-1, the J call TRBJ1-2; D is possibly TRBD1 (6 bases). V was trimmed by 4 bases and J by 6 bases, leaving 16 bases between them. The CDR3 covers 14 residues. Germline V CDR1 and CDR2: SGHRS, YFSETQ. In nucleotides, the CDR3 is TGCGCCAGCAGCAGGGAACAGGGTTCCGATGGCTACACCTTC. It codes for CASSREQGSDGYTF.

This sequence joins TRBV7-3 and TRBJ1-1; tentatively, D is TRBD1 (5 bases). Germline V gene data show CDR1 as SGHTA and CDR2 as FQGTGA. The CDR3 spans 15 residues. V was shortened by 1 base and J by 2 bases, with 11 bases between the two germline ends. This chain's CDR3 is CASSLIRQINTEAFF. The CDR3 DNA reads as TGTGCCAGCAGCTTAATACGACAGATAAACACTGAAGCTTTCTTT.